The 30 T cell receptor beta chains reported below all come from one sample, sequenced in a study of T cell repertoires in cytomegalovirus infection. TCRdb processed the reads anew with MiXCR; each CDR3 protein has one entry. Seen here are fewer than 1,000,000 distinct CDR3 sequences, around 29% observed once, and the top ten hold roughly an eighth. These TCRs are of unknown antigen specificity. The material sequenced was cultured CD8+ T cells from PBMCs, taken from culture after CMV antigen stimulation. These receptors originate from a human donor in good health (CMV status not recorded). Some clones in this sample may be carry-over from other donors' samples.

Worth noting for this clonotype: This may stem from a read error, because a much larger clone lies one nucleotide away. The J gene is TRBJ1-2, the V gene TRBV7-4; D is unclear. This CDR3 contains 14 residues. Germline V lookup: CDR1 SGHVT, CDR2 SQSDAQ. In DNA, the CDR3 is TGTACCAGCAGTATATTCGGGTTCTCAGATGGCTACACCTTC. As protein: CTSSIFGFSDGYTF.

The chain employs TRBV5-4 and TRBJ2-3; 9 bases agree with TRBD1. Germline CDR1 and CDR2: SGHNT and YYREEE (reference sequence). The CDR3 runs to 16 residues. The V gene end was trimmed by 0 bases and the J gene end by 7 bases; junction bases not matched to a gene: 9. DNA for the CDR3: TGTGCCAGCAGCTTGGTCGGGACAGGGAAGGATTATACGCAGTATTTT. Encoded protein: CASSLVGTGKDYTQYF.

This rearrangement joins TRBV6-6 to TRBJ1-1; 7 nucleotides agree with TRBD1. From germline, CDR1 is MNHNY and CDR2 SVGAGI (reference sequence). This CDR3 is built from 15 residues. V trimming: 7 bases; J trimming: 3 bases; junction bases outside the gene matches: 11. CDR3 region: CASTGNRGYHTEAFF. CDR3 coding DNA: TGTGCCAGCACTGGGAACAGGGGATATCACACTGAAGCTTTCTTT.

In this sample, this clonotype turned up a few times. The genes are TRBV4-3 and TRBJ2-5, with D unclear. There are 15 residues in the CDR3. V gave up 0 bases and J gave up 5 bases, with 13 bases separating them. Germline V lookup: CDR1 LGHNA, CDR2 YSLEER. This CDR3 is CASSQEWLKGETQYF. The CDR3 DNA sequence: TGCGCCAGCAGCCAAGAGTGGTTAAAAGGGGAGACCCAGTACTTC.

As concerns this clonotype: It may be a read error: a sequence one base away is much more abundant. The rearrangement uses TRBV7-2 and TRBJ2-5, with D perhaps TRBD2 (5 bases). This CDR3 contains 14 residues. CDR1 is SGHTA, CDR2 FQGNSA, per germline. V lost 3 bases and J 4 bases, leaving 12 bases between the germline ends. The CDR3 DNA follows: TGTGCCAGCAGCTTGGTGAGGGTCGGAGAGACCCAGTACTTC. This encodes CASSLVRVGETQYF.

A note on this clonotype: An end of the junction differs from the germline gene, which may be a read error. The chain combines TRBV7-4 with TRBJ2-5, with D perhaps TRBD1 or TRBD2 (5 bases each). Germline V gene sequence: CDR1 SGHVT, CDR2 SQSDAQ. This CDR3 has 16 residues. CDR3 sequence: CASSSLVGTYQETRYF. CDR3 sequence (DNA): TGTGCCAGCAGCTCCCTAGTCGGGACCTACCAAGAGACCCGGTACTTC.

With regard to this clonotype: At one end the junction does not follow the germline gene, possibly because of a read error. The chain links TRBV7-8 to TRBJ2-7; 7 nucleotides line up with TRBD1. Germline V gene sequence: CDR1 SGHVS, CDR2 FQNEAQ. This CDR3 is built from 15 residues. CDR3 amino acids: CASSLGTESSYEQYF. Here the CDR3 DNA reads TGTGCCAGCAGTTTAGGGACAGAAAGCTCCTACGAGCAGTACTTC.

The chain links TRBV19 to TRBJ2-2; D not certain. Looked up from germline, CDR1 is LNHDA and CDR2 is SQIVND (reference sequence). The CDR3 length is 14 residues. Trimming left V 3 bases short and J 7 bases short, with 12 bases between. The chain's CDR3 is CASSIGTYGGELFF. CDR3 bases: TGTGCCAGTAGTATTGGCACCTACGGCGGGGAGCTGTTTTTT.

V gene TRBV27 combines with J gene TRBJ1-4; D may be TRBD1 (6 bases). The V gene's germline CDR1 is MNHEY and CDR2 SMNVEV (reference sequence). The CDR3 spans 18 residues. Trimming stripped 3 bases from V and 4 bases from J, with 21 bases between. Written as DNA, the CDR3 is TGTGCCAGCAGTTTTGGGACAACCGCGGCGTGGAGTAATGAAAAACTGTTTTTT. It yields the protein CASSFGTTAAWSNEKLFF.

This chain links TRBV13 with TRBJ2-2; 11 bases are shared with TRBD2. CDR3 length: 17 residues. CDR1 is PRHDT and CDR2 is FYEKMQ in the germline V gene (reference sequence). V was pared by 3 bases and J by 6 bases, with 9 bases of the junction left unmatched. In nucleotides, the CDR3 is TGTGCCAGCAGCTTCATTGAGGGACTAGCGGTCCCCGGGGAGCTGTTTTTT. Translating gives CASSFIEGLAVPGELFF.

In its sample, this clonotype was seen a few times. This chain joins TRBV4-2 and TRBJ2-7; no clear D. Trimming removed 0 bases at V and 3 bases at J, with 12 bases between. This CDR3 has 15 amino acids. CDR1 and CDR2 (germline): LGHNA, YNFKEQ. The DNA of the CDR3 is TGTGCCAGCAGCCAAGAGGGCACGATGGGCTACGAGCAGTACTTC. It codes for CASSQEGTMGYEQYF.

Written as DNA, the CDR3 is TGTGCCAGCAGCTTAGTCCGGCCCGGGACCGCCAGCACTGAAGCTTTCTTT. It codes for CASSLVRPGTASTEAFF. The chain joins TRBV7-6 to TRBJ1-1; a possible D gene is TRBD1 (5 bases). The germline gives CDR1 SGHVS, CDR2 FNYEAQ. Trimming took off 1 base at V and 4 bases at J, with 19 bases between the two ends. The CDR3 spans 17 residues.

The rearrangement links TRBV6-8 to TRBJ2-3; 7 nucleotides line up with TRBD1. Germline CDR1 MNHGY, CDR2 SAAAGT. The ends lost 5 bases at V and 5 bases at J; junction bases unmatched: 10. This CDR3 has 15 amino acids. This chain's CDR3 is CASSRGQIARDTQYF. The CDR3 DNA sequence: TGTGCCAGCAGTAGGGGGCAAATTGCCCGAGATACGCAGTATTTT.

Details on this clonotype: A much larger clonotype is one base distant, so this may be a read error. The V call is TRBV7-3, the J call TRBJ1-1; D unresolved. Trimming stripped 5 bases from V and 7 bases from J, with 11 bases between. Germline CDR1 reads SGHTA; CDR2 reads FQGTGA. The length of the CDR3 is 12 residues. The CDR3 loop reads CASSPAVDEAFF. In DNA form, the CDR3 reads TGTGCCAGCAGCCCGGCCGTGGATGAAGCTTTCTTT.

This clonotype was seen repeatedly, ten times or more. The J gene is TRBJ2-1, the V gene TRBV15; possible D gene TRBD2, 5 bases. This CDR3 region has 12 residues. V lost 1 base and J 10 bases, leaving 8 bases between the germline ends. Germline V CDR1 and CDR2: LNHNV, YYDKDF (reference sequence). The CDR3 nucleotides read TGTGCCACCAGCAGAGTCGGGAACGAGCAGTTCTTC. Amino acids: CATSRVGNEQFF.

The sample holds many counts of this clonotype. This sequence joins TRBV7-6 and TRBJ1-2; D may be TRBD1 (5 bases). The CDR3 length is 13 residues. The V gene lost 3 bases and the J gene lost 4 bases, with 9 bases spanning the gap. CDR1 and CDR2 from the germline V gene are SGHVS and FNYEAQ. The CDR3 region has the DNA TGTGCCAGCAGCTTGTCAGGGCTCTATGGCTACACCTTC. It translates to CASSLSGLYGYTF.

For the CDR3, the DNA is TGCGCCAGCAGCCTCACGGATCACTATGGCTACACCTTC. It specifies CASSLTDHYGYTF. This chain uses TRBV4-3 with TRBJ1-2; D gene ambiguous. CDR3 size: 13 residues. V lost 4 bases, J lost 3 bases, and 9 bases lay in between. Germline V gives CDR1 LGHNA, CDR2 YSLEER.

This clonotype has more than one count but fewer than ten. The chain employs TRBV6-1 and TRBJ2-1; D is undetermined. Germline CDR1 is MNHNS and CDR2 is SASEGT. The CDR3 covers 15 residues. V was cut by 5 bases and J by 5 bases, with 16 bases left in between. The CDR3 DNA sequence: TGTGCCAGCAGTTCCGAGAGCTACCTTGACAATGAGCAGTTCTTC. Its translation: CASSSESYLDNEQFF.

This clonotype was detected only a few times. The V gene is TRBV6-1, the J gene TRBJ1-5, with 10 bases that match TRBD1. The CDR3 is made up of 17 amino acids. Germline CDR1 MNHNS, CDR2 SASEGT. V was pared by 7 bases and J by 1 base, with 10 bases of the junction left unmatched. The CDR3 DNA reads TGTGCCAGCAACCGGGACAGGGGCGTTTTCAGCAATCAGCCCCAGCATTTT. Protein product: CASNRDRGVFSNQPQHF.

V is TRBV12-3 or TRBV12-4 and J is TRBJ2-7; unclear D gene. The CDR3 loop spans 13 amino acids. The V end was cut by 2 bases, the J end by 7 bases, with 12 bases between. The CDR3 region is CASSLTAPREQYF. Here the CDR3 DNA reads TGTGCCAGCAGTTTAACGGCCCCGAGAGAGCAGTACTTC.

This clonotype was observed a handful of times. The V and J genes are TRBV7-2 and TRBJ1-4; 9 bases map to TRBD1. The length of the CDR3 is 17 residues. Trimming removed 4 bases from V and 3 bases from J; junction bases left unmatched: 9. Germline CDR1 is SGHTA and CDR2 is FQGNSA. CDR3 protein: CASSSHRGRWANEKLFF. Here the CDR3 DNA reads TGTGCCAGCAGCTCTCACAGGGGGCGCTGGGCTAATGAAAAACTGTTTTTT.

The chain links TRBV7-2 to TRBJ1-2; D remains unclear. This CDR3 comprises 11 residues. The germline V gene encodes CDR1 SGHTA and CDR2 FQGNSA. Between the trimmed V and J ends, which lost 5 bases and 8 bases, there was a span of 9 bases. The CDR3 coding sequence is TGTGCCAGCAGCAGAGAGGGAGGCTACACCTTC. Translating gives CASSREGGYTF.

In this sample, this clonotype turned up a few times. This chain uses TRBV9 with TRBJ1-6; 11 bases line up with TRBD1. V trimming: 0 bases; J trimming: 7 bases; junction bases outside the gene matches: 3. Germline V gives CDR1 SGDLS, CDR2 YYNGEE. The CDR3 is made up of 16 amino acids. The CDR3 reads CASSVAGTGGNSPLHF. The DNA of the CDR3 is TGTGCCAGCAGCGTAGCCGGGACAGGGGGAAATTCACCCCTCCACTTT.

The chain carries TRBV10-3 and TRBJ2-7; perhaps TRBD2 as D (7 bases). V lost 11 bases, J lost 6 bases, and 17 bases lay in between. The V gene's germline CDR1 is ENHRY and CDR2 SYGVKD. This CDR3 is built from 12 residues. The CDR3: CAVLIGGREQYF. In DNA form, the CDR3 reads TGTGCCGTTCTAATCGGGGGGCGCGAGCAGTACTTC.

As to this clonotype: Germline and junction disagree at one end, which may indicate a read error. This chain joins TRBV27 and TRBJ1-2; TRBD1 agrees at 7 bases. Germline CDR1 and CDR2: MNHEY and SMNVEV (reference sequence). This CDR3 comprises 15 residues. The CDR3 protein is CASSWQGGPKYGYTF. The CDR3 DNA reads as TGTGCCAGCAGTTGGCAAGGGGGCCCTAAGTATGGCTACACCTTC.

This clonotype came up many times. The chain combines TRBV7-8 with TRBJ1-4; D might be TRBD1 (6 bases). V lost 4 bases and J 8 bases, leaving 14 bases between the germline ends. This CDR3 spans 14 amino acids. CDR1 SGHVS and CDR2 FQNEAQ come from the germline V gene. CDR3: CASSWGEGEEKLFF. The CDR3, as DNA: TGTGCCAGCAGCTGGGGGGAGGGGGAAGAAAAACTGTTTTTT.

The table lists this clonotype with a few counts. V and J are TRBV5-5 and TRBJ1-6; possible D gene TRBD1, 5 bases. The CDR3 totals 15 residues. V gave up 2 bases and J gave up 7 bases, with 13 bases separating them. Looked up from germline, CDR1 is SGHKS and CDR2 is YYEKEE (reference sequence). CDR3 sequence reads: CASSFFGQTNSPLHF. The DNA for the CDR3 is TGTGCCAGCAGCTTTTTCGGACAAACGAATTCACCCCTCCACTTT.

In this sample, this clonotype turned up many times. This sequence joins TRBV7-2 and TRBJ2-5; tentatively, D is TRBD2 (5 bases). Germline values: CDR1 SGHTA, CDR2 FQGNSA. The CDR3 runs 15 residues. Trimming stripped 5 bases from V and 3 bases from J, with 16 bases between. Written as DNA, the CDR3 is TGTGCCAGCAGCAGTCGTATAGCGCGAGAAGAGACCCAGTACTTC. This translates into CASSSRIAREETQYF.

This clonotype was seen a single time. The junction differs from germline at one of its ends, possibly a read error. The chain employs TRBV7-9 and TRBJ2-7; D remains unclear. Germline CDR1 and CDR2: SEHNR and FQNEAQ (reference sequence). The CDR3 extends over 15 amino acids. This chain's CDR3 is CASSSALAERYDQYF. DNA for the CDR3: TGTGCCAGCAGCTCGGCTCTGGCGGAGCGCTACGATCAGTACTTC. Filled out from reference TRBV7-9 and TRBJ2-7, the complete variable domain reads DTGVSQNPRHKITKRGQNVTFRCDPISEHNRLYWYRQTLGQGPEFLTYFQNEAQLEKSRLLSDRFSAERPKGSFSTLEIQRTEQGDSAMYLCASSSALAERYDQYFGPGTRLTVT.

The J gene is TRBJ2-1, the V gene TRBV27; D is unresolved. This CDR3 contains 15 residues. Germline V gene lookup returns CDR1 MNHEY and CDR2 SMNVEV (reference sequence). V was clipped by 2 bases and J by 8 bases, with 16 bases between them. The CDR3 DNA is TGTGCCAGCAGTTTAACGGCAGGCCCCCGGGATGAGCAGTTCTTC. As protein: CASSLTAGPRDEQFF.